The present TCR beta chain was sequenced within a study of blood T cell repertoires in COVID-19. Whole-study context: Samples taken during acute and convalescent COVID-19 were collected in the United States, Italy and Spain. In each case, the material was cDNA or gDNA derived from T cells, B-cell-depleted T cells, or PBMCs.

One Seattle source followed patients from active infection through their disease course. Per germline, CDR1 SEHNR and CDR2 FQNEAQ (reference sequence). The CDR3 runs to 14 residues. Between the trimmed V and J ends, which lost 1 base and 4 bases, there was a span of 8 bases. Per the original data handling: Quantification of nucleated cells was approximated via reference gene primer amplification. Data came from immunoSEQ multiplex PCR; TCRdb stores just in-frame clones and leaves some out. The DNA gave D and trimming, while V, J and clone size come from that table. The sample holds roughly 190,000 clones, approximately 94% seen once.

The V call is TRBV7-9, the J call TRBJ1-5; D gene unclear. The source of this sequence is a man aged 25-40 years with COVID-19, enrolled during active disease. The sample taken for sequencing was peripheral blood. The CDR3 region is CASSLGLGNQPQHF. CDR3 nucleotides: TGTGCCAGCAGCTTAGGTCTCGGTAATCAGCCCCAGCATTTT.